Below are 23 T cell receptor beta chains sequenced from a single sample in a study of cytomegalovirus exposure and HLA in healthy donors. The PCR employed 60 Vbeta primers together with 13 Jbeta primers. The table came from immunoSEQ multiplex PCR; TCRdb's copy has only in-frame clones and leaves some out. This table lists approximately 20,000 clones. Sequencing used PBMCs. Receptors originate from a man aged 60 to 69 in good health and CMV-seropositive.

The V and J genes are TRBV6-5 and TRBJ2-3; D possibly corresponds to TRBD1 (5 bases). The V gene's germline CDR1 is MNHEY and CDR2 SVGAGI. Trimming took 5 bases from V and 2 from J, leaving 14 bases between them. The CDR3 runs 15 residues. CDR3 bases: TGTGCCAGCAGTCCCCGACAGAAGTACACAGATACGCAGTATTTT. It codes for CASSPRQKYTDTQYF.

V usage is TRBV18 and J usage is TRBJ1-1; the D gene is possibly TRBD1 (6 bases). Per the germline V gene, CDR1 is KGHSH and CDR2 is LQKENI. The V end lost 2 bases, the J end lost 8 bases, and 15 bases lay between the germline ends. This CDR3 region has 14 residues. In DNA, the CDR3 is TGTGCCAGCTCACCAGTGACAGGAGGAGAGGAAGCTTTCTTT. This translates into CASSPVTGGEEAFF.

This chain joins TRBV18 and TRBJ2-3; D remains unclear. Germline CDR1 is KGHSH and CDR2 is LQKENI. This CDR3 has 12 amino acids. V lost 6 bases and J lost 2, with 6 bases in between. CDR3 amino acids: CASSSTTDTQYF. The CDR3 nucleotides read TGTGCCAGCTCCTCTACCACAGATACGCAGTATTTT. The full variable domain, in which reference TRBV18 and TRBJ2-3 provide the parts outside the CDR3, is NAGVMQNPRHLVRRRGQEARLRCSPMKGHSHVYWYRQLPEEGLKFMVYLQKENIIDESGMPKERFSAEFPKEGPSILRIQQVVRGDSAAYFCASSSTTDTQYFGPGTRLTVL.

The chain recombines TRBV30 with TRBJ2-1, with a possible D match to TRBD2 (6 bases). CDR1 is GTSNPN, CDR2 SVGIG, per germline (reference sequence). This CDR3 is 15 amino acids long. V lost 0 bases to trimming and J lost 9 bases, with 18 bases between them. CDR3 DNA: TGTGCCTGGAGTGTGAGTATAGATGCCGGGGGTGAGCAGTTCTTC. Translated, it gives CAWSVSIDAGGEQFF. The full variable domain, in which reference TRBV30 and TRBJ2-1 provide the parts outside the CDR3, is SQTIHQWPATLVQPVGSPLSLECTVEGTSNPNLYWYRQAAGRGLQLLFYSVGIGQISSEVPQNLSASRPQDRQFILSSKKLLLSDSGFYLCAWSVSIDAGGEQFFGPGTRLTVL.

The V gene is TRBV30, the J gene TRBJ1-5, with 9 bases that match TRBD1. CDR1 GTSNPN and CDR2 SVGIG come from the germline V gene (reference sequence). Trimming took 0 bases from V and 0 from J; bases not matched to a gene: 12. CDR3 length equals 19 residues. CDR3 sequence: CAWSVRSTGGINSNQPQHF. CDR3 nucleotides: TGTGCCTGGAGTGTACGGTCGACAGGGGGGATCAATAGCAATCAGCCCCAGCATTTT.

The chain recombines TRBV2 with TRBJ2-4; a weak D match, TRBD2 (6 bases). Per the germline V gene, CDR1 is SNHLY and CDR2 is FYNNEI. Trimming cost V 6 bases and J 6 bases, with 15 bases left between them. This CDR3 is 14 amino acids long. The CDR3 bases are TGTGCCAGCAGGATTCCGGGACTCGGAAACATTCAGTACTTC. It is translated as CASRIPGLGNIQYF.

The chain has TRBV7-9 and TRBJ2-7; TRBD2 matches at 7 bases. The CDR3 is 14 residues long. The V gene's germline CDR1 is SEHNR and CDR2 FQNEAQ (reference sequence). V gave up 1 base and J gave up 6 bases; unmatched junction bases: 6. CDR3 DNA sequence: TGTGCCAGCAGCTTAGGGCTAGCGGAGTCCGAGCAGTACTTC. Translated, it gives CASSLGLAESEQYF.

The chain employs TRBV7-9 and TRBJ1-2; the D is unclear. Trimming left V 0 bases short and J 5 bases short, with 13 bases between. In germline, CDR1 is SEHNR, CDR2 FQNEAQ (reference sequence). CDR3 length: 15 amino acids. The CDR3 sequence: CASSLAEGVEYGYTF. The DNA for the CDR3 is TGTGCCAGCAGCTTAGCGGAGGGAGTGGAGTATGGCTACACCTTC. The whole variable domain, remainder taken from reference TRBV7-9 and TRBJ1-2, is DTGVSQNPRHKITKRGQNVTFRCDPISEHNRLYWYRQTLGQGPEFLTYFQNEAQLEKSRLLSDRFSAERPKGSFSTLEIQRTEQGDSAMYLCASSLAEGVEYGYTFGSGTRLTVV.

The rearrangement uses TRBV7-2 and TRBJ2-5; D is possibly TRBD1 (6 bases). V lost 3 bases, J lost 2 bases, and 7 bases lay in between. CDR3 size: 13 residues. Germline V gives CDR1 SGHTA, CDR2 FQGNSA. CDR3 loop: CASSFGQQETQYF. The CDR3, as DNA: TGTGCCAGCAGCTTCGGACAGCAAGAGACCCAGTACTTC.

This sequence joins TRBV29-1 and TRBJ1-1; maybe TRBD1 (5 bases). The V and J ends lost 7 bases and 1 base respectively, with 16 bases between them. The CDR3 consists of 14 residues. Germline V lookup: CDR1 SQVTM, CDR2 ANQGSEA. The CDR3 protein is CSARTWARNTEAFF. The DNA of the CDR3 is TGCAGCGCCAGGACATGGGCTAGGAACACTGAAGCTTTCTTT.

The V call is TRBV7-9, the J call TRBJ1-1, with D possibly TRBD1 on 6 matching bases. CDR1 is SEHNR, CDR2 FQNEAQ, per germline (reference sequence). Trimming stripped 5 bases from V and 1 base from J, with 11 bases between. This CDR3 region has 14 residues. This CDR3 is CASSAETGNTEAFF. CDR3 in DNA: TGTGCCAGCAGCGCCGAGACAGGGAACACTGAAGCTTTCTTT.

V usage is TRBV18 and J usage is TRBJ1-1; D gene uncertain. The CDR3 has 15 residues. V was clipped by 5 bases and J by 0 bases, with 13 bases between them. In germline, CDR1 is KGHSH, CDR2 LQKENI. CDR3 DNA sequence: TGTGCCAGCTCATCGAGGGCGGCCATGAACACTGAAGCTTTCTTT. Residues: CASSSRAAMNTEAFF.

The V call is TRBV5-1, the J call TRBJ1-4; 8 bases agree with TRBD1. The CDR3 runs to 14 residues. Germline CDR1 SGHRS, CDR2 YFSETQ. Germline trimming cut 3 bases from V and 8 bases from J; bases unmatched to any gene: 6. The CDR3 nucleotides are TGCGCCAGCAGCTCGGACAGGGTGGAGGAAAAACTGTTTTTT. This sequence encodes CASSSDRVEEKLFF.

This rearrangement joins TRBV10-3 to TRBJ2-7, with D possibly matching TRBD2 (6 bases). V was shortened by 0 bases and J by 3 bases, with 9 bases between the two germline ends. The CDR3 consists of 14 residues. Germline V gene data show CDR1 as ENHRY and CDR2 as SYGVKD. In nucleotides, the CDR3 is TGTGCCATCAGTGAGTCCGGGACTTACTACGAGCAGTACTTC. It is translated as CAISESGTYYEQYF.

This chain connects TRBV11-2 to TRBJ2-7, with D possibly TRBD2 on 5 matching bases. The CDR3 length is 14 residues. V lost 5 bases, J lost 1 base, and 12 bases lay in between. Germline CDR1 reads SGHAT; CDR2 reads FQNNGV. CDR3 in DNA: TGTGCCAGCAGCCCCACAACGGGATCCTACGAGCAGTACTTC. Protein product: CASSPTTGSYEQYF.

CDR3 sequence: CASSPGLAGAPGANVLTF. The DNA of the CDR3 is TGTGCCAGCTCACCGGGACTAGCGGGAGCCCCTGGGGCCAACGTCCTGACTTTC. The chain links TRBV18 to TRBJ2-6; 14 bases are a match to TRBD2. The V gene end was trimmed by 3 bases and the J gene end by 2 bases; junction bases not matched to a gene: 3. This CDR3 comprises 18 residues. CDR1 and CDR2 (germline): KGHSH, LQKENI.

The V and J genes are TRBV7-2 and TRBJ2-7, with TRBD2 as a possible D gene (6 bases). The germline V gene has CDR1 SGHTA and CDR2 FQGNSA. The V gene lost 4 bases and the J gene lost 3 bases, with 13 bases spanning the gap. There are 14 residues in the CDR3. CDR3 loop: CASSSAGTFYEQYF. The CDR3 DNA reads as TGTGCCAGCAGCTCGGCCGGGACTTTCTACGAGCAGTACTTC.

Its frequency marks this clone as medium-sized. The chain has TRBV5-6 and TRBJ2-1, with 9 positions matching TRBD2. The CDR3 has 15 amino acids. V was clipped by 1 base and J by 8 bases; unmatched bases: 7. The germline CDR1 and CDR2 sequences are SGHDT and YYEEEE. CDR3 protein: CASSLISGSGDEQFF. Here the CDR3 DNA reads TGTGCCAGCAGCTTGATTAGCGGGAGTGGGGATGAGCAGTTCTTC.

This chain links TRBV7-8 with TRBJ2-7; 7 bases line up with TRBD1. Germline V CDR1 and CDR2: SGHVS, FQNEAQ. Trimming at V came to 6 bases and at J to 5 bases, leaving 13 bases not matched to a gene. The CDR3 is 15 amino acids. The DNA of the CDR3 is TGTGCCAGCAGGACAGGGAGCGGTAATAACCACGAGCAGTACTTC. This sequence encodes CASRTGSGNNHEQYF. Combining the CDR3 with reference TRBV7-8 and TRBJ2-7 gives the whole variable domain GAGVSQSPRYKVAKRGQDVALRCDPISGHVSLFWYQQALGQGPEFLTYFQNEAQLDKSGLPSDRFFAERPEGSVSTLKIQRTQQEDSAVYLCASRTGSGNNHEQYFGPGTRLTVT.

This chain uses TRBV9 with TRBJ2-1, with 10 bases matching TRBD2. Trimming removed 4 bases from V and 0 bases from J; junction bases left unmatched: 4. Per germline, CDR1 SGDLS and CDR2 YYNGEE. The CDR3 is 16 amino acids. In DNA, the CDR3 is TGTGCCAGCAGCCCCGCTAGCGGGAGCTCCTACAATGAGCAGTTCTTC. Translation: CASSPASGSSYNEQFF.

Details on this clone: One end of the junction varies from germline; a read error may be responsible. Here the CDR3 DNA reads TGCGCCAGCAGCTTGGGGGACAGGGCGAATGAAAAGCTGTTTTTT. Translation gives CASSLGDRANEKLFF. The chain uses TRBV5-1 and TRBJ1-4; 9 positions match TRBD1. Germline V gives CDR1 SGHRS, CDR2 YFSETQ. The CDR3 runs 15 residues.

The rearrangement joins TRBV5-1 to TRBJ2-7; 15 bases are a match to TRBD2. This CDR3 comprises 18 residues. Trimming cost V 1 base and J 0 bases; bases outside gene matches: 5. CDR1 is SGHRS, CDR2 YFSETQ, per germline. Here the CDR3 DNA reads TGCGCCAGCAGCTTGCCCGGACTAGCGGGAGGGTTCTCCTACGAGCAGTACTTC. Encoded protein: CASSLPGLAGGFSYEQYF.

As to this clone: Other DNA sequences in the sample encode the same CDR3. This chain connects TRBV4-1 to TRBJ2-1; TRBD2 agrees at 11 bases. The CDR3 runs 15 residues. V shed 1 base and J 8 bases; nucleotides not matched to a gene: 4. The germline gives CDR1 MGHRA, CDR2 YSYEKL. DNA of the CDR3: TGCGCCAGCAGCCAAGTTACTAGCGGGAGCCATGAGCAGTTCTTC. Protein product: CASSQVTSGSHEQFF.